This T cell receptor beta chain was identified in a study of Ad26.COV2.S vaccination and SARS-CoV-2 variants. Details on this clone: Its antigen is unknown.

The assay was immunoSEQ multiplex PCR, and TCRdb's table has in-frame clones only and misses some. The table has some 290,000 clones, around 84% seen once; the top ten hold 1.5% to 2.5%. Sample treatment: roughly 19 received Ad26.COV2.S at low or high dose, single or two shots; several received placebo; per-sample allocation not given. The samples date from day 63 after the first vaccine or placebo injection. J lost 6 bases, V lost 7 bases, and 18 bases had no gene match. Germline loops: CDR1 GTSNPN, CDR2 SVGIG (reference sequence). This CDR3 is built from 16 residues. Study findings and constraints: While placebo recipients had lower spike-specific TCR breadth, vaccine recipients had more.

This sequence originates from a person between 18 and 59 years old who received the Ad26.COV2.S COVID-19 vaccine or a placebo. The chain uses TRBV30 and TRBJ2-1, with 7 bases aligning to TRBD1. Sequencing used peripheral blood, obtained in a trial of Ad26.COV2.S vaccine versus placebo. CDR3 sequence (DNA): TGTGCCTTTGACCTACAGGGGACCATATTGTGCAATGAGCAGTTCTTC. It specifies CAFDLQGTILCNEQFF. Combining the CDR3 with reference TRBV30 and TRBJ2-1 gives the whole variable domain SQTIHQWPATLVQPVGSPLSLECTVEGTSNPNLYWYRQAAGRGLQLLFYSVGIGQISSEVPQNLSASRPQDRQFILSSKKLLLSDSGFYLCAFDLQGTILCNEQFFGPGTRLTVL.